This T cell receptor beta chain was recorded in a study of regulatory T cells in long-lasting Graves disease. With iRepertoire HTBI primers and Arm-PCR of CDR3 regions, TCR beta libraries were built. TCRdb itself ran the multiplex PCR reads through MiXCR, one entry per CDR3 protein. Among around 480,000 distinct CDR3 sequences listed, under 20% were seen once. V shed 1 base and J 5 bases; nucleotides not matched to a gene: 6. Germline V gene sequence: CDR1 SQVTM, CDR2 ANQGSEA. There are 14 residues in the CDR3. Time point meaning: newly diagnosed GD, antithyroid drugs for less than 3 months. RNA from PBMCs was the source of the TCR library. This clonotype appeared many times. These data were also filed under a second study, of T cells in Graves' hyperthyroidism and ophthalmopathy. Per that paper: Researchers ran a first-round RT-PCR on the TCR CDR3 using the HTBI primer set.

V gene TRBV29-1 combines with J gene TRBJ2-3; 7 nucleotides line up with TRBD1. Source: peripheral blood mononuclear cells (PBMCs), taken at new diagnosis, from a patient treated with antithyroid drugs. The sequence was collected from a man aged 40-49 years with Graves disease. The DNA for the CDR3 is TGCAGCGTTGAAGCGACAGGGATGGTAGATACGCAGTATTTT. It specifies CSVEATGMVDTQYF.